This T cell receptor (beta chain) was recorded in a study of OX40 agonist ivuxolimab in advanced cancers. Study-level information: The study reported partial responses in three patients: one hepatocellular carcinoma, two cutaneous melanoma.

Unmatched junction bases numbered 0, after V lost 4 bases and J lost 0 bases. CDR1 is MNHNY, CDR2 SVGAGI, per germline (reference sequence). The length of the CDR3 is 15 residues. Method: immunoSEQ multiplex PCR; TCRdb's copy keeps in-frame clones and lacks some. The sample has 71,000 or so clones; approximately 86% are singletons. V usage is TRBV6-6 and J usage is TRBJ2-6; TRBD1 matches at 7 bases. The sequencing here drew on CD4+ or CD8+ T cells sorted from blood, taken in a trial of the OX40 agonist ivuxolimab. The clonotype was recovered from an adult with an advanced solid tumor such as melanoma, head and neck, liver or kidney cancer. DNA of the CDR3: TGTGCCAGCAGTTCAGGGGGCTCTGGGGCCAACGTCCTGACTTTC. Residues: CASSSGGSGANVLTF.